A selection of T cell receptor beta chains follows, all from one sample in a study of blood T cell repertoires in COVID-19. Libraries were prepared by immunoSEQ multiplex PCR; TCRdb keeps only in-frame clonotypes and omits some of them. The data contain roughly 100,000 clones, 87% of them singletons. Sequenced: peripheral blood. The receptors here all came from a human donor in a cohort sampled during active COVID-19. Each CDR3 is given with its conserved first and last residue. A D gene is named only where the DNA matches it firmly. The listing skips clone size in some rows; elsewhere it reads once, few, many or a size class.

V: TRBV7-9
D: TRBD1
J: TRBJ1-2
size: NA
CDR3: CASSRDRGGGYTF
DNA: TGTGCCAGCAGTCGGGACAGGGGCGGTGGCTACACCTTC

V: TRBV7-3
D: TRBD2
J: TRBJ2-5
size: NA
CDR3: CASSLNGGGQETQYF
DNA: TGTGCCAGCAGCTTAAATGGCGGGGGACAAGAGACCCAGTACTTC

V: TRBV18
D: NA
J: TRBJ1-1
size: NA
CDR3: CASSPWSGNTEAFF
DNA: TGTGCCAGCTCACCATGGTCCGGTAACACTGAAGCTTTCTTT

V: TRBV30
D: TRBD1
J: TRBJ2-5
size: NA
CDR3: CAWRRTGSGQTQYF
DNA: TGTGCCTGGAGGAGGACAGGGAGCGGACAGACCCAGTACTTC

V: TRBV6-8
D: NA
J: TRBJ2-2
size: NA
CDR3: CARKAQGQDGELFF
DNA: TGTGCCAGAAAGGCTCAGGGGCAAGACGGGGAGCTGTTTTTT

V: TRBV27
D: TRBD1
J: TRBJ1-6
size: NA
CDR3: CASSLGQGNSPLHF
DNA: TGTGCCAGCAGCCTAGGACAGGGGAATTCACCCCTCCACTTT

V: TRBV9
D: TRBD2
J: TRBJ2-3
size: NA
CDR3: CASSAREGISTDTQYF
DNA: TGTGCCAGCAGCGCAAGGGAGGGTATAAGCACAGATACGCAGTATTTT

V: TRBV7-8
D: NA
J: TRBJ1-6
size: NA
CDR3: CASRSDPRGNSPLHF
DNA: TGTGCCAGCAGATCAGACCCCCGGGGTAATTCACCCCTCCACTTT

V: TRBV2
D: NA
J: TRBJ1-5
size: few
CDR3: CASSSESNLRNQPQHF
DNA: TGTGCCAGCAGTTCTGAGTCAAATTTGCGCAATCAGCCCCAGCATTTT

V: TRBV5-4
D: TRBD1
J: TRBJ1-1
size: once
CDR3: CAGRDRDTEAFF
DNA: TGTGCCGGACGGGACAGGGACACTGAAGCTTTCTTT

V: TRBV6-1
D: TRBD1
J: TRBJ1-5
size: NA
CDR3: CASSETGGSGQPQHF
DNA: TGTGCCAGCAGTGAAACAGGGGGCAGTGGTCAGCCCCAGCATTTT

V: TRBV7-6
D: NA
J: TRBJ1-5
size: NA
CDR3: CASSTGHEPQHF
DNA: TGTGCCAGCAGTACAGGTCATGAGCCCCAGCATTTT

V: TRBV5-1
D: TRBD1
J: TRBJ2-7
size: NA
CDR3: CASSLGHRDSSYEQYF
DNA: TGCGCCAGCAGCTTGGGACACCGGGACAGCTCCTACGAGCAGTACTTC

V: TRBV16
D: NA
J: TRBJ1-3
size: NA
CDR3: CASSPIPSSGNTIYF
DNA: TGTGCCAGCAGCCCTATCCCGAGCTCTGGAAACACCATATATTTT

V: TRBV12-3/TRBV12-4
D: NA
J: TRBJ2-7
size: NA
CDR3: CASSLPKGEQYF
DNA: TGTGCCAGCAGTCTGCCCAAGGGGGAGCAGTACTTC

V: TRBV6-4
D: TRBD2
J: TRBJ2-3
size: NA
CDR3: CASSGLAGTTDTQYF
DNA: TGTGCCAGCAGTGGACTAGCGGGAACCACAGATACGCAGTATTTT

V: TRBV3-1/TRBV3-2
D: TRBD2
J: TRBJ2-7
size: NA
CDR3: CASSLSGGAGEQYF
DNA: TGTGCCAGCAGCTTGAGCGGGGGGGCTGGCGAGCAGTACTTC

V: TRBV10-2
D: NA
J: TRBJ2-7
size: once
CDR3: CASSESGDSYEQYF
DNA: TGCGCCAGCAGTGAGTCAGGGGATTCCTACGAGCAGTACTTC

V: TRBV27
D: NA
J: TRBJ1-3
size: NA
CDR3: CASSLSAGWGPGNTIYF
DNA: TGTGCCAGCAGTTTATCCGCCGGGTGGGGCCCTGGAAACACCATATATTTT

V: TRBV29-1
D: NA
J: TRBJ2-1
size: NA
CDR3: CSGRSVGEQFF
DNA: TGCAGCGGCCGTAGCGTCGGTGAGCAGTTCTTC

V: TRBV3-1/TRBV3-2
D: TRBD1
J: TRBJ1-2
size: few
CDR3: CASSQAGGGGYGYTF
DNA: TGTGCCAGCAGCCAAGCAGGGGGCGGGGGCTATGGCTACACCTTC

V: TRBV11-2
D: NA
J: TRBJ2-6
size: NA
CDR3: CASSLGSGSGANVLTF
DNA: TGTGCCAGCAGCTTAGGGTCAGGGTCTGGGGCCAACGTCCTGACTTTC

V: TRBV7-3
D: TRBD1
J: TRBJ2-3
size: NA
CDR3: CASSAGQESLDTQYF
DNA: TGTGCCAGCAGCGCAGGACAGGAATCTTTAGATACGCAGTATTTT

V: TRBV4-1
D: NA
J: TRBJ1-1
size: NA
CDR3: CASSHLIRGLNTEAFF
DNA: TGCGCCAGCAGCCACCTGATCAGGGGCCTGAACACTGAAGCTTTCTTT

V: TRBV6-1
D: NA
J: TRBJ2-6
size: NA
CDR3: CASSEGLGSGANVLTF
DNA: TGTGCCAGCAGTGAGGGACTCGGCTCTGGGGCCAACGTCCTGACTTTC

V: TRBV6-5
D: NA
J: TRBJ1-3
size: few
CDR3: CASTEKFSGNTIYF
DNA: TGTGCCAGCACCGAGAAGTTCTCTGGAAACACCATATATTTT

V: TRBV6-5
D: NA
J: TRBJ1-2
size: NA
CDR3: CALRSNPNYGYTF
DNA: TGTGCTTTGCGGTCAAACCCTAACTATGGCTACACCTTC

V: TRBV9
D: TRBD1
J: TRBJ1-3
size: NA
CDR3: CASSFPGTGVGNTIYF
DNA: TGTGCCAGCAGCTTTCCCGGGACAGGGGTTGGAAACACCATATATTTT

V: TRBV6-2/TRBV6-3
D: NA
J: TRBJ2-3
size: NA
CDR3: CASSYRIAYGTDTQYF
DNA: TGTGCCAGCAGTTACCGGATAGCGTATGGCACAGATACGCAGTATTTT